This T cell receptor (beta chain) was recovered during a study of T cells in Graves' hyperthyroidism and ophthalmopathy. Points from the study as a whole: Ophthalmopathy prediction by the model preceded onset by a median about 6 months.

In this sample, this clonotype turned up many times. As yet, its antigen is unknown. The V gene lost 2 bases and the J gene lost 8 bases, with 9 bases spanning the gap. The CDR3 is 13 amino acids. TCR beta CDR3 regions were amplified from RNA. The TCR CDR3 was amplified in a first-round RT-PCR using the HTBI primer set. Each CDR3 protein is one row after TCRdb ran MiXCR on the multiplex PCR reads. The repertoire consists of approximately 300,000 distinct CDR3 sequences, with 16% occurring once and the leading ten covering approximately 31%. The source is a man younger than 45 with Graves' hyperthyroidism. The chain links TRBV12-3 or TRBV12-4 to TRBJ1-4; D unresolved. The sequenced material came from blood. The CDR3 bases are TGTGCCAGCAGTTTATCTTTGGAGGAAAAACTGTTTTTT. This gives the protein CASSLSLEEKLFF.